A few counts support the clone carrying this TCR beta chain. These data originate in a study of T-cell memory formation after mild COVID-19. Across the study: TCR clusters largely stayed donor specific.

The CDR3 spans 18 residues. The germline CDR1 and CDR2 sequences are MNHEY and SMNVEV (reference sequence). V was clipped by 1 base and J by 6 bases; unmatched bases: 12. TCRdb fed the 5' RACE reads into MiXCR, producing one record per CDR3 protein. The profile shows 530,000 or so distinct CDR3 sequences, 17% of them singletons. The TCR sequence derives from an adult woman who had mild COVID-19 (a few samples of this study predate the infection). Cell type and time point are not known. The J gene is TRBJ2-1, the V gene TRBV27; 10 bases match TRBD2. The sequenced material came from PBMCs or a T cell subset sorted from them (not recorded which). For the CDR3, the DNA is TGTGCCAGCAGTTTATTAATGTCGAGCGGGAGGGCCGGCAATGAGCAGTTCTTC. Residues: CASSLLMSSGRAGNEQFF.